This is a list of T cell receptor beta chains from one sample in a study of blood T cells in healthy people across ages. TCRdb reprocessed the 5' RACE reads via MiXCR and lists one record per CDR3 protein. The sample gives over 950,000 distinct CDR3 sequences, 35% to 40% of which show up once; roughly 14% is in the top ten. The sample comprised blood. Receptors originate from a man younger than 35 in good health. Both conserved end residues are part of each CDR3. Fields, in order: CDR3 length, V gene, J gene, D gene, clone size, CDR3 protein, CDR3 DNA. A D gene is named only where the DNA matches it firmly. Not all rows give a size; the values are once, few, many and, for expanded clones, a class.

len: 12
v_gene: TRBV7-9
j_gene: TRBJ2-1
d_gene: .
abundance: .
CDR3aa: CASSLENNEQFF
CDR3nt: TGTGCCAGCAGCTTAGAGAACAATGAGCAGTTCTTC

len: 13
v_gene: TRBV29-1
j_gene: TRBJ2-1
d_gene: TRBD1
abundance: .
CDR3aa: CSGGLDRVDEQFF
CDR3nt: TGCAGCGGGGGACTGGACAGGGTCGATGAGCAGTTCTTC

len: 17
v_gene: TRBV4-3
j_gene: TRBJ2-1
d_gene: .
abundance: many
CDR3aa: CASSQDTAVVSYNEQFF
CDR3nt: TGCGCCAGCAGCCAAGATACCGCAGTAGTGTCCTACAATGAGCAGTTCTTC

len: 14
v_gene: TRBV10-3
j_gene: TRBJ1-5
d_gene: .
abundance: .
CDR3aa: CAISEGLSNQPQHF
CDR3nt: TGTGCCATCAGTGAGGGTCTTAGCAATCAGCCCCAGCATTTT

len: 15
v_gene: TRBV6-2/TRBV6-3
j_gene: TRBJ1-4
d_gene: .
abundance: few
CDR3aa: CASSYRSATNEKLFF
CDR3nt: TGTGCCAGCAGTTACCGGTCTGCAACTAATGAAAAACTGTTTTTT

len: 13
v_gene: TRBV20-1
j_gene: TRBJ2-2
d_gene: .
abundance: .
CDR3aa: CSAHSANTGELFF
CDR3nt: TGCAGTGCCCATTCGGCGAACACCGGGGAGCTGTTTTTT

len: 18
v_gene: TRBV7-2
j_gene: TRBJ2-1
d_gene: TRBD2
abundance: few
CDR3aa: CASSLPLAGAFSYNEQFF
CDR3nt: TGTGCCAGCAGCTTACCACTAGCGGGGGCCTTCTCCTACAATGAGCAGTTCTTC

len: 17
v_gene: TRBV5-1
j_gene: TRBJ2-5
d_gene: TRBD2
abundance: once
CDR3aa: CASSFQIAGGSVNEQYF
CDR3nt: TGCGCCAGCAGCTTTCAAATAGCGGGGGGTTCCGTCAATGAGCAGTACTTC

len: 14
v_gene: TRBV20-1
j_gene: TRBJ2-5
d_gene: .
abundance: few
CDR3aa: CSAREEPFQETQYF
CDR3nt: TGCAGTGCTAGAGAGGAACCCTTCCAGGAGACCCAGTACTTC

len: 15
v_gene: TRBV9
j_gene: TRBJ1-2
d_gene: .
abundance: .
CDR3aa: CASSVAAAPNYGYTF
CDR3nt: TGTGCCAGCAGCGTAGCAGCAGCCCCTAACTATGGCTACACCTTC

len: 13
v_gene: TRBV7-9
j_gene: TRBJ1-2
d_gene: .
abundance: .
CDR3aa: CASYRNGGNGYTF
CDR3nt: TGTGCCAGCTACAGGAACGGGGGGAATGGCTACACCTTC

len: 17
v_gene: TRBV27
j_gene: TRBJ1-5
d_gene: .
abundance: .
CDR3aa: CATSKLTLTKSGQPQHF
CDR3nt: TGTGCCACATCAAAATTAACTTTGACCAAGTCGGGTCAGCCCCAGCATTTT

len: 13
v_gene: TRBV20-1
j_gene: TRBJ2-7
d_gene: .
abundance: once
CDR3aa: CSARGAALYEQYF
CDR3nt: TGCAGTGCTAGAGGGGCGGCACTCTACGAGCAGTACTTC

len: 14
v_gene: TRBV3-1
j_gene: TRBJ2-3
d_gene: .
abundance: few
CDR3aa: CASSQGISTDTQYF
CDR3nt: TGTGCCAGCAGCCAAGGGATAAGCACAGATACGCAGTATTTT

len: 11
v_gene: TRBV6-2/TRBV6-3
j_gene: TRBJ2-4
d_gene: .
abundance: .
CDR3aa: CASSYSTRQYF
CDR3nt: TGTGCCAGCAGTTATTCGACCAGGCAGTACTTC

len: 16
v_gene: TRBV20-1
j_gene: TRBJ2-1
d_gene: TRBD1
abundance: few
CDR3aa: CSAKTGETSSYNEQFF
CDR3nt: TGCAGTGCGAAGACAGGGGAAACCAGCTCCTACAATGAGCAGTTCTTC

len: 15
v_gene: TRBV27
j_gene: TRBJ1-2
d_gene: TRBD1
abundance: .
CDR3aa: CASSPGDRSNYGYTF
CDR3nt: TGTGCCAGCAGTCCCGGGGACAGATCGAACTATGGCTACACCTTC

len: 18
v_gene: TRBV20-1
j_gene: TRBJ1-1
d_gene: .
abundance: .
CDR3aa: CSARHLRDMSLGDTEAFF
CDR3nt: TGCAGTGCTCGCCATCTCCGGGATATGAGTCTTGGGGACACTGAAGCTTTCTTT

len: 13
v_gene: TRBV6-5
j_gene: TRBJ2-3
d_gene: .
abundance: .
CDR3aa: CASGPEGTDTQYF
CDR3nt: TGTGCCAGCGGGCCGGAGGGCACAGATACGCAGTATTTT

len: 15
v_gene: TRBV9
j_gene: TRBJ2-2
d_gene: .
abundance: .
CDR3aa: CASSVAADTLGELFF
CDR3nt: TGTGCCAGCAGCGTAGCGGCTGATACCCTCGGGGAGCTGTTTTTT

len: 14
v_gene: TRBV28
j_gene: TRBJ1-1
d_gene: .
abundance: once
CDR3aa: CASSPRQTNTEAFF
CDR3nt: TGTGCCAGCAGTCCTCGGCAGACCAACACTGAAGCTTTCTTT

len: 17
v_gene: TRBV10-3
j_gene: TRBJ2-7
d_gene: .
abundance: few
CDR3aa: CAISGGGLQGNSYEQYF
CDR3nt: TGTGCCATCAGCGGTGGCGGCCTCCAGGGGAACTCCTACGAGCAGTACTTC

len: 16
v_gene: TRBV9
j_gene: TRBJ2-7
d_gene: TRBD2
abundance: few
CDR3aa: CASSDPSSGGLNEQYF
CDR3nt: TGTGCCAGCAGCGACCCTTCTAGCGGGGGGCTCAATGAGCAGTACTTC

len: 17
v_gene: TRBV20-1
j_gene: TRBJ2-3
d_gene: TRBD2
abundance: .
CDR3aa: CSAGPSAGGEITDTQYF
CDR3nt: TGCAGTGCGGGCCCTTCAGCGGGGGGCGAAATAACAGATACGCAGTATTTT

len: 14
v_gene: TRBV20-1
j_gene: TRBJ2-3
d_gene: TRBD2
abundance: .
CDR3aa: CSATSGESTDTQYF
CDR3nt: TGCAGTGCTACTAGCGGGGAGAGCACAGATACGCAGTATTTT

len: 13
v_gene: TRBV29-1
j_gene: TRBJ1-5
d_gene: .
abundance: .
CDR3aa: CSVEYEGNQPQHF
CDR3nt: TGCAGCGTTGAATATGAGGGCAATCAGCCCCAGCATTTT

len: 15
v_gene: TRBV25-1
j_gene: TRBJ2-1
d_gene: TRBD1
abundance: .
CDR3aa: CASSGHRGGYNEQFF
CDR3nt: TGTGCCAGCAGTGGACACAGGGGCGGCTACAATGAGCAGTTCTTC

len: 15
v_gene: TRBV3-1
j_gene: TRBJ2-4
d_gene: .
abundance: .
CDR3aa: CASSSQGTAKNIQYF
CDR3nt: TGTGCCAGCAGCTCACAGGGGACTGCCAAAAACATTCAGTACTTC

len: 14
v_gene: TRBV12-3/TRBV12-4
j_gene: TRBJ1-2
d_gene: .
abundance: .
CDR3aa: CASSFEGEGYGYTF
CDR3nt: TGTGCCAGCAGTTTCGAGGGGGAGGGCTATGGCTACACCTTC

len: 17
v_gene: TRBV6-2/TRBV6-3
j_gene: TRBJ2-1
d_gene: .
abundance: .
CDR3aa: CASSYSTLTGSYNEQFF
CDR3nt: TGTGCCAGCAGTTACTCGACATTAACCGGGAGCTACAATGAGCAGTTCTTC

len: 14
v_gene: TRBV10-3
j_gene: TRBJ2-7
d_gene: TRBD2
abundance: few
CDR3aa: CAISVSSGSYEQYF
CDR3nt: TGTGCCATCAGTGTCTCTAGCGGCTCCTACGAGCAGTACTTC

len: 13
v_gene: TRBV6-6
j_gene: TRBJ1-1
d_gene: .
abundance: once
CDR3aa: CASSPGAVIETFF
CDR3nt: TGTGCCAGTTCCCCAGGGGCGGTCATTGAAACTTTCTTT

len: 14
v_gene: TRBV28
j_gene: TRBJ1-1
d_gene: .
abundance: few
CDR3aa: CASSFPDSNTEAFF
CDR3nt: TGTGCCAGCAGTTTCCCCGACAGCAACACTGAAGCTTTCTTT

len: 16
v_gene: TRBV20-1
j_gene: TRBJ1-6
d_gene: .
abundance: .
CDR3aa: CSASSVLSSYNSPLHF
CDR3nt: TGCAGTGCTAGTTCGGTGCTGAGCTCCTATAATTCACCCCTCCACTTT

len: 15
v_gene: TRBV7-2
j_gene: TRBJ1-2
d_gene: .
abundance: .
CDR3aa: CASSTSRTANYGYTF
CDR3nt: TGTGCCAGCAGCACCTCTCGGACTGCTAACTATGGCTACACCTTC

len: 14
v_gene: TRBV4-1
j_gene: TRBJ2-3
d_gene: .
abundance: .
CDR3aa: CASSRGVRADTQYF
CDR3nt: TGCGCCAGCAGCCGCGGAGTTAGGGCAGATACGCAGTATTTT

len: 15
v_gene: TRBV7-9
j_gene: TRBJ1-1
d_gene: .
abundance: .
CDR3aa: CASSLGTQGRTEAFF
CDR3nt: TGTGCCAGCAGCTTAGGGACACAGGGACGGACTGAAGCTTTCTTT

len: 16
v_gene: TRBV4-2
j_gene: TRBJ2-6
d_gene: .
abundance: few
CDR3aa: CASSQTEGTGANVLTF
CDR3nt: TGTGCCAGCAGCCAAACTGAGGGAACTGGGGCCAACGTCCTGACTTTC

len: 15
v_gene: TRBV6-5
j_gene: TRBJ2-3
d_gene: .
abundance: .
CDR3aa: CASRSRGSRTDTQYF
CDR3nt: TGTGCCAGCAGGTCCCGGGGGTCCCGCACAGATACGCAGTATTTT

len: 17
v_gene: TRBV2
j_gene: TRBJ2-2
d_gene: .
abundance: few
CDR3aa: CASSVAGTSLNTGELFF
CDR3nt: TGTGCCAGCAGTGTCGCCGGGACATCCCTTAACACCGGGGAGCTGTTTTTT

len: 15
v_gene: TRBV27
j_gene: TRBJ2-4
d_gene: TRBD1
abundance: .
CDR3aa: CASSSRTGTKNIQYF
CDR3nt: TGTGCCAGCAGCTCGCGGACAGGGACCAAAAACATTCAGTACTTC

len: 15
v_gene: TRBV4-1
j_gene: TRBJ1-1
d_gene: .
abundance: .
CDR3aa: CASSLNAGQNTEAFF
CDR3nt: TGCGCCAGCAGCCTCAACGCGGGACAGAACACTGAAGCTTTCTTT

len: 11
v_gene: TRBV20-1
j_gene: TRBJ1-6
d_gene: .
abundance: .
CDR3aa: CSAYENSPLHF
CDR3nt: TGCAGTGCTTATGAGAATTCACCCCTCCACTTT

len: 15
v_gene: TRBV6-5
j_gene: TRBJ2-1
d_gene: .
abundance: .
CDR3aa: CASRPLDTRYNEQFF
CDR3nt: TGTGCCAGCAGGCCCTTGGACACCCGCTACAATGAGCAGTTCTTC

len: 13
v_gene: TRBV5-6
j_gene: TRBJ2-5
d_gene: .
abundance: .
CDR3aa: CASRGDSFEAQYF
CDR3nt: TGTGCCAGCAGGGGGGACTCCTTCGAGGCCCAGTACTTC

len: 16
v_gene: TRBV4-3
j_gene: TRBJ1-1
d_gene: .
abundance: few
CDR3aa: CASSQVVGRGNTEAFF
CDR3nt: TGCGCCAGCAGCCAAGTAGTGGGTCGCGGGAACACTGAAGCTTTCTTT

len: 13
v_gene: TRBV7-9
j_gene: TRBJ2-2
d_gene: .
abundance: few
CDR3aa: CASQRPNTGELFF
CDR3nt: TGTGCCAGCCAACGGCCCAACACCGGGGAGCTGTTTTTT

len: 15
v_gene: TRBV5-1
j_gene: TRBJ1-2
d_gene: .
abundance: .
CDR3aa: CASSPEGREGYGYTF
CDR3nt: TGCGCCAGCAGCCCCGAGGGCAGAGAGGGCTATGGCTACACCTTC